This TCR beta chain is drawn from a study of beta chain features in type 1 diabetes. As for the study in general: No patient-donor differences in age, gender, total cells or subset yield.

Of the isolated RNA, all was reverse transcribed, and so the sequenced material was expressed TCRB transcripts. Sequencing of naive, central memory and regulatory T cell samples gave an average of approximately 3.3 million reads. The protocol was immunoSEQ multiplex PCR, while the TCRdb copy is restricted to in-frame clones and leaves out a portion. The profile shows about 470,000 clones, roughly 30% of them singletons. This CDR3 region has 13 residues. V lost 5 bases to trimming and J lost 5 bases, with 16 bases between them. Germline CDR1 is GTSNPN and CDR2 is SVGIG (reference sequence). Each of the sorted populations had a purity greater than 98%.

The source of this sequence is a man in his late teens or twenties in good health. Source material: naive CD4+ T cells from blood. V gene TRBV30 combines with J gene TRBJ2-7, with D hard to call. CDR3 protein: CAWARDVNNEQYF. For the CDR3, the DNA is TGTGCCTGGGCCCGTGACGTGAATAACGAGCAGTACTTC.